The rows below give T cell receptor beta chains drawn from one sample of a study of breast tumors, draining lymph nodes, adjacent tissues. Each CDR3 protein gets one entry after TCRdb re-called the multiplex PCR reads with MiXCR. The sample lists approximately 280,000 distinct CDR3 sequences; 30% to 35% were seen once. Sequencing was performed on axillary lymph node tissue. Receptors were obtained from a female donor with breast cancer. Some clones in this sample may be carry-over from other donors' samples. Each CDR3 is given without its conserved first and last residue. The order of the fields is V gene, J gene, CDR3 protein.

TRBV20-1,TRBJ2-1,SALTSGRPYNEQF
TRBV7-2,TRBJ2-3,ASSLALSGSRSDPQY
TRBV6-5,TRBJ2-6,ASEPSSGASVLT
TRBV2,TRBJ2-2,ASSDSGYEQYFGPGTGELF
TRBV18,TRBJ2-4,ASSPPRLADLAKNIQY
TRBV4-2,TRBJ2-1,ASSQVLYGPEQF
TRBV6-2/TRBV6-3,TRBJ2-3,ASSAPLGRDTDTQY
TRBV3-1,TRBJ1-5,ASSQRGQTNQPQH
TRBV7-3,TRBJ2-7,ASSPRAGYEQY
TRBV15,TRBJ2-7,ATSTLGPSSYEQY
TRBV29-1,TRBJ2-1,SLDRLATSNEQF
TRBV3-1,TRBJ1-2,ASSGQTLYGYT
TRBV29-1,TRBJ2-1,SVVGTSGRGRF
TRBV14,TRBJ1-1,ASSQVSRPEAF
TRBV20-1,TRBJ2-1,SARDVVGADEQF
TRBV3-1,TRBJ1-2,ASSQGRGGRALANYGYT
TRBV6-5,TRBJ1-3,ASSSGQGWATIY
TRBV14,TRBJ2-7,ASSLSRGDTRDYEQY
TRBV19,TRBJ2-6,ASSIEGAGANVLT
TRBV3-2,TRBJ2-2,ASSHQVRTSGRPNTGELF
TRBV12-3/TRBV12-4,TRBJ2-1,ASGLARGPADNEQL
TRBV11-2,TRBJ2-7,ASSPNPYEQY
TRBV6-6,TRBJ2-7,ASSHSSSRNEQY
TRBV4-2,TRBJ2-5,ASSQEQGGPGETQY
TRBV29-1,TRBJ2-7,SVLLMWREGVGEQY
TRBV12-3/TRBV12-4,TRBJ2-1,ASSLAGVEREQF
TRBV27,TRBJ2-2,ASTYLTVTGTGELF
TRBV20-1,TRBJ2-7,SASDSDRNSYEQY
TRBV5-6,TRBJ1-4,ASSLMRRNEKLF
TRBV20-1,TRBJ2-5,SASPRLAVTQETQY
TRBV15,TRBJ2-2,ATSSGIAGTGELF
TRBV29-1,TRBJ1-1,SGCRGPDTEAF
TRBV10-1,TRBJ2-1,ASSPGTSLNEQF
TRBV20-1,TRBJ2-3,SARGVAGTDTQY